The sequence of this TCR beta chain was determined in a study of blood T cell repertoires in COVID-19. Study at large: Collection of acute and convalescent COVID-19 samples took place in the United States, Italy and Spain. In each case, the material was cDNA or gDNA derived from T cells, B-cell-depleted T cells, or PBMCs.

As processed by the authors: Cell counts per sample came from amplifying reference gene primers. Some clones are missing from TCRdb's copy, which holds only in-frame ones; the method was immunoSEQ multiplex PCR. The V and J calls and clone size come from that table; D and trimming were worked out from the DNA. The data show 250,000 to 350,000 clones, roughly 90% seen once. CDR1 is LGHDT, CDR2 YNNKEL, per germline (reference sequence). V was trimmed by 6 bases and J by 4 bases, leaving 15 bases between them. The CDR3 totals 14 residues. The sequencing input was peripheral blood. The chain couples TRBV3-1 (or the pseudogene TRBV3-2) to TRBJ1-1, with TRBD1 as a possible D gene (5 bases). The receptor was isolated from a woman in her forties who had recovered from COVID-19. In nucleotides, the CDR3 is TGTGCCAGCAGGCCAACGGGGGGTGGCACTGAAGCTTTCTTT. Translated: CASRPTGGGTEAFF.